This TCR beta chain was found in a study of beta chain features in type 1 diabetes (dated by TCRdb to 2016 to 2018). In the study overall: Patients and healthy donors did not differ in mean age, gender distribution, total cell number or subset yield. A total of some 110 million sorted cells were examined across all samples, and a strong correlation was observed between cell number per subset and RNA yield. In the study, TCRB repertoires of sorted circulating CD4+ T cell subsets from recently diagnosed type 1 diabetes patients were compared with those of matched healthy donors. Naive and central memory subsets were obtained from all 30 or so donors, but regulatory and stem cell-like memory subsets were isolated from only 8 patients and roughly eight healthy donors. Summary of the overall study and its limitations: Because cDNA was sequenced instead of genomic DNA, activated cells with high expression could be over-represented, although the groups did not differ in activation or CD3 levels. Shorter templates might be favored by PCR, yet because patient and control samples were amplified and corrected together, any such skew would affect both groups equally. In all four CD4+ subsets, TCRB CDR3 length was moderately but significantly shorter in type 1 diabetes patients. Naive, central memory and regulatory TCRB repertoires appeared to be more alike among patients than among healthy donors. Because small numbers of individuals were included in the HLA sub-analyses, any influence of HLA type on TCRB rearrangement was left unresolved. Patients with type 1 diabetes made fewer insertions and deleted more nucleotides at VDJ recombination sites, implying thymic rearrangement abnormalities.

The entire amount of isolated RNA was reverse transcribed using the High Capacity cDNA Reverse Transcription Kit, so the sequenced TCRB transcripts were expressed ones. Deep immunoSEQ sequencing was applied to naive, central memory and regulatory T cell samples, giving an average of approximately 4 million total reads per sample. Sorted cells were lysed in RLT buffer and RNA was extracted with DNase-treated RNeasy Micro or Mini kits, depending on cell number. To prevent cross-contamination, every cell subset was processed on its own, while patient and healthy donor samples were processed together. Using the immunoSEQ multiplex PCR, TCRB sequences were amplified from cDNA into 87-bp fragments spanning the CDR3 region. The amplicons were sequenced using the Illumina HiSeq platform. The original methods were these. PCR bias was computationally corrected using synthetic template baselines, reads within Hamming distance 2 were collapsed, and singletons that could not be merged were discarded. Reads were aligned against IMGT so that V, D and J genes, CDR3 length and insertions or deletions at six rearrangement sites could be assigned. Clonotype counts were normalized to sorted cell number within each subset before computing true diversity and Gini coefficients with the tcR R package. Repertoire sharing was quantified using the overlap coefficient calculated on TCRB nucleotide sequences. Out-of-frame TCRB sequences from naive cells were analyzed as a proxy for the pre-selection repertoire. TCRdb obtained this table from immuneACCESS and retained in-frame rearrangements with V and J assigned. These tables miss some clones; where compared with another copy, unresolved V genes account for less than half of the shortfall, and the remainder is unexplained. That table gives V, J and clone size, and the DNA gave D and trimming. The sample includes about 470,000 clones, with around 30% observed a single time. Jointly, the top ten make up roughly 0.066% of the sample.

Points on this clone: Its target antigen remains unknown. It has no much larger one-base neighbor in the sample; base qualities were not kept.

CDR3 length: 13 amino acids, cysteine to phenylalanine. CDR3 DNA is the only sequence kept; it has 39 bases, read in frame from the first base. The germline V gene specifies SGHTA as CDR1 and FQGNSA as CDR2. V is reduced by 3 bases and J by 4 bases, leaving a spacing of 4 bases between them. A single peripheral blood draw of approximately 110 mL on average was collected from each donor into heparinised tubes. Naive, central memory, regulatory and stem cell-like memory CD4+ T cells were sorted on a BD FACSAria II using a panel including CD45RO, CCR7, CD25, CD127, CD95 and CD27. Purity was above 95% for every sorted population. PBMCs were isolated right away by Lymphoprep density gradient centrifugation and were stained directly, without culture. So that batch effects would be minimized, each experiment stained and sorted samples in pairs, pairing one healthy donor with one patient.

The rearranged segments are TRBV7-2 and TRBJ2-6; the D gene identity is not certain. The clonotype was recovered from a man between 18 and 29 years old in good health. Sequencing was done on a sample of naive CD4+ T cells from blood. The intended sense of this specimen's cell subset or site label: true naive CD4+ T cells. The CDR3 reads as follows: CASSFLGANVLTF. The DNA sequence is as follows: TGTGCCAGCAGCTTCCTAGGGGCCAACGTCCTGACTTTC.